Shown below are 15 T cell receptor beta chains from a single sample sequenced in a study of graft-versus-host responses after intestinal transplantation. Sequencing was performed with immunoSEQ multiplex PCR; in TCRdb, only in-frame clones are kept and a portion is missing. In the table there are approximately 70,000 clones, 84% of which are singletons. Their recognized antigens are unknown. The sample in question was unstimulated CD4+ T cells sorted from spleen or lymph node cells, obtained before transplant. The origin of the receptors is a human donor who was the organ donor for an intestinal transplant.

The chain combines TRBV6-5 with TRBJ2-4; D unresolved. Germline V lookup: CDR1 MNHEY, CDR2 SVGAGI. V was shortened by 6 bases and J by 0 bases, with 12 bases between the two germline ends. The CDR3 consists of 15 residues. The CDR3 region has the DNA TGTGCCAGCAGGACTGCTAGGTTAGCCAAAAACATTCAGTACTTC. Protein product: CASRTARLAKNIQYF.

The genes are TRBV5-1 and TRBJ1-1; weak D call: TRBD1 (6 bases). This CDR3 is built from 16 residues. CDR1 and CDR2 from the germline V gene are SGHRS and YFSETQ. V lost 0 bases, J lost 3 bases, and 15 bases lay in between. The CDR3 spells CASSLGPTGFDTEAFF. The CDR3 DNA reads TGCGCCAGCAGCTTGGGGCCGACAGGTTTTGACACTGAAGCTTTCTTT.

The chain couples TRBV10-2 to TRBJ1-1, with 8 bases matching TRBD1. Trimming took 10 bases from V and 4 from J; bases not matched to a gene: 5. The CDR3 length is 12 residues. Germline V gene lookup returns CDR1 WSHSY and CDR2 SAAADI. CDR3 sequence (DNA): TGCGCCACCATGGACAGGGCCACTGAAGCTTTCTTT. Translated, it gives CATMDRATEAFF.

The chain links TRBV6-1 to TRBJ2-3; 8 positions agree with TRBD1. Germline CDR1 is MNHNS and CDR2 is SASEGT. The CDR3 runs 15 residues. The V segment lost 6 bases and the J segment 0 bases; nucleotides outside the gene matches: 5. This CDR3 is CASSLQGASTDTQYF. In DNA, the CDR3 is TGTGCCAGCAGCCTGCAGGGGGCTAGCACAGATACGCAGTATTTT.

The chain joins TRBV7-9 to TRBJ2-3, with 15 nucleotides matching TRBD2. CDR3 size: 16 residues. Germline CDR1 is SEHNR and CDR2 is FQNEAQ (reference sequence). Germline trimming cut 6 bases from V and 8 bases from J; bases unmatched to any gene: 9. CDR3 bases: TGTGCCAGCAGGGCCGGACTAGCGGGGGGGCCGGGTACGCAGTATTTT. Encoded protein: CASRAGLAGGPGTQYF.

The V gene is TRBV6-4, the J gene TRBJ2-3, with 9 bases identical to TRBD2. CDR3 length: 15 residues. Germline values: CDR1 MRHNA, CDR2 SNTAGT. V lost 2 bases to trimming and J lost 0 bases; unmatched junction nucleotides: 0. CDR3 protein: CASSDGLASTDTQYF. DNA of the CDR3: TGTGCCAGCAGTGACGGACTAGCGAGCACAGATACGCAGTATTTT.

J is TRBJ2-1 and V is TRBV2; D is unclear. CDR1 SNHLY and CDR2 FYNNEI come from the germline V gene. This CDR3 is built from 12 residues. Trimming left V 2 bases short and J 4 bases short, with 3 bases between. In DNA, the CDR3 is TGTGCCAGCAGTGAACAATACAATGAGCAGTTCTTC. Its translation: CASSEQYNEQFF.

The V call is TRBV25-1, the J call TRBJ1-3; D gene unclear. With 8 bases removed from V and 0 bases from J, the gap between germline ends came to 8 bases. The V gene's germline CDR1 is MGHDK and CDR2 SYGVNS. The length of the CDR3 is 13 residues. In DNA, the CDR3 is TGTGCCAGCCAAGCGGGCTCTGGAAACACCATATATTTT. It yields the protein CASQAGSGNTIYF.

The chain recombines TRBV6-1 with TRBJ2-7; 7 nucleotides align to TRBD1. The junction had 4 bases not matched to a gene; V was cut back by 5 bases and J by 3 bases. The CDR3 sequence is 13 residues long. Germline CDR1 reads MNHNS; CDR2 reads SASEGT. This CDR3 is CASSRDSFYEQYV. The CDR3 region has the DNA TGTGCCAGCAGTCGGGACAGTTTCTACGAGCAGTACGTC.

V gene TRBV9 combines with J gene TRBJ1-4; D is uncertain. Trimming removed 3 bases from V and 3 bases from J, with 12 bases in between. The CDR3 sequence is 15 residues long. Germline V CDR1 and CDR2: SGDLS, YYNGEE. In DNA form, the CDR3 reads TGTGCCAGCAGCGCCACTCCCGGGGCTAATGAAAAACTGTTTTTT. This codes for CASSATPGANEKLFF.

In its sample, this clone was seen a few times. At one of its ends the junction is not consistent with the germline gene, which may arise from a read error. CDR3 in amino acids: CASLVGGDF. The CDR3 DNA sequence: TGTGCCAGCTTAGTTGGAGGAGATTTT. V gene TRBV27 combines with J gene TRBJ1-3; D remains unclear. Per germline, CDR1 MNHEY and CDR2 SMNVEV (reference sequence). There are 9 residues in the CDR3.

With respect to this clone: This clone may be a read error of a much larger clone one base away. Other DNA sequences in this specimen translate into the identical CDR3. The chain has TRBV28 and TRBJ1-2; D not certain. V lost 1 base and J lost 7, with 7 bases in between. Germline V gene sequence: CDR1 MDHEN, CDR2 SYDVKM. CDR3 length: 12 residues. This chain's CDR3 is CASSLSGIGYTF. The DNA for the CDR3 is TGTGCCAGCAGTTTATCCGGGATTGGCTACACCTTC.

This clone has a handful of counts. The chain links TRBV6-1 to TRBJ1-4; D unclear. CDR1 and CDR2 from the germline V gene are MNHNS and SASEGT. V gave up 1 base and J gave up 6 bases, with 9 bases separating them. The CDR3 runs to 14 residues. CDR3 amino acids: CASSEGGSDEKLFF. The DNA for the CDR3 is TGTGCCAGCAGTGAAGGTGGCTCCGATGAAAAACTGTTTTTT.

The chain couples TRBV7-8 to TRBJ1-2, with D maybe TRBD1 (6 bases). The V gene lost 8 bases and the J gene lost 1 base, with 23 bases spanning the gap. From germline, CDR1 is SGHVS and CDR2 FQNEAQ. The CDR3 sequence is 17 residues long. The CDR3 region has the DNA TGTGCCAGCGTTAGCACGGGACCCGGGACAAATAACTATGGCTACACCTTC. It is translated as CASVSTGPGTNNYGYTF. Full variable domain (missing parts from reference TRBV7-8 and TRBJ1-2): GAGVSQSPRYKVAKRGQDVALRCDPISGHVSLFWYQQALGQGPEFLTYFQNEAQLDKSGLPSDRFFAERPEGSVSTLKIQRTQQEDSAVYLCASVSTGPGTNNYGYTFGSGTRLTVV.

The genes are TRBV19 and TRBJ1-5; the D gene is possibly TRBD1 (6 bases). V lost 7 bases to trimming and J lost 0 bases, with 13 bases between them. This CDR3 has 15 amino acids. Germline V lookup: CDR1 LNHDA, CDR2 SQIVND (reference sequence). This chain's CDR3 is CASTPDRPSNQPQHF. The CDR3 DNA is TGTGCCAGTACCCCGGACAGACCTAGCAATCAGCCCCAGCATTTT.